The clone carrying this T cell receptor (beta chain) was seen a single time. Its antigen is still unknown. This record belongs to a study of lymphopenia after photon versus proton radiotherapy. Study results and limitations: Proton therapy kept repertoires fairly stable, unlike photons, which gained effector/memory cells. After lymphocyte nadir, photon-treated repertoires showed oligoclonal expansion, especially CD8+ Temra. Survival link was tested only in deceased patients; proton benefit remains a possibility. Post-nadir TCR diversity decline inversely tracked overall survival among those who died.

The CDR3 is 13 residues long. The V and J ends lost 5 bases and 9 bases respectively, with 15 bases between them. The germline V gene has CDR1 SGHRS and CDR2 YFSETQ. The method was immunoSEQ multiplex PCR; TCRdb's version includes in-frame clones alone and lacks a portion of them. The sample contains several thousand clones, about 90% of which appear only once. The receptor was derived from an elderly man with cholangiocarcinoma. The rearrangement joins TRBV5-1 to TRBJ2-1, with D maybe TRBD2 (5 bases). The specimen was peripheral blood, collected from a patient treated with photon-based radiotherapy. The CDR3: CASSSMGEGEQFF. The CDR3 nucleotides read TGCGCCAGCAGTTCTATGGGTGAGGGTGAGCAGTTCTTC.